The 28 T cell receptor beta chains below come from one sample, sequenced in a study of shared T cell receptors in the human thymus. Assay used: immunoSEQ multiplex PCR; TCRdb lists only in-frame clones, some missing. The sample has under 450,000 clones, 85% to 95% seen once. The sequenced material came from thymocytes. The source of these receptors is a human donor.

V gene TRBV29-1 combines with J gene TRBJ1-2, with a weak D call TRBD1 (5 bases). The CDR3 runs 15 residues. The germline V and J ends were trimmed by 1 base and 8 bases, with 20 bases remaining between them. Germline CDR1 SQVTM, CDR2 ANQGSEA. Here the CDR3 DNA reads TGCAGCGTTGAAGGCATCGGGACCCCTGAGGGGGGCTACACCTTC. It yields the protein CSVEGIGTPEGGYTF.

The chain couples TRBV6-5 to TRBJ2-7; D ambiguous. Germline V gives CDR1 MNHEY, CDR2 SVGAGI. The CDR3 loop spans 14 amino acids. Trimming removed 3 bases at V and 5 bases at J, with 14 bases between. The CDR3: CASSYSLGLDEQYF. The CDR3 coding sequence is TGTGCCAGCAGTTATAGCCTGGGTTTAGACGAGCAGTACTTC.

The V gene is TRBV5-6, the J gene TRBJ2-3, with D maybe TRBD2 (5 bases). Germline CDR1 is SGHDT and CDR2 is YYEEEE. The CDR3 spans 12 residues. V was cut by 4 bases and J by 6 bases, with 9 bases left in between. The chain's CDR3 is CASSTRWDTQYF. In nucleotides, the CDR3 is TGTGCCAGCAGCACTAGATGGGATACGCAGTATTTT.

The rearrangement joins TRBV6-6 to TRBJ2-7; 10 bases line up with TRBD1. Germline-derived CDR1 and CDR2 are MNHNY and SVGAGI (reference sequence). The CDR3 contains 15 residues. After removal of 5 bases from V and 4 bases from J, the junction contained 8 bases not matched to a gene. For the CDR3, the DNA is TGTGCCAGCAGTCCAGGGACAGGGGCATTATACGAGCAGTACTTC. Translating it yields CASSPGTGALYEQYF.

This chain uses TRBV7-3 with TRBJ2-6, with D tentatively TRBD1 or TRBD2 (7 bases each). The germline V gene has CDR1 SGHTA and CDR2 FQGTGA. The V gene lost 5 bases and the J gene lost 1 base, with 24 bases spanning the gap. This CDR3 has 20 amino acids. The CDR3 reads CASSPGEGAGQLSGANVLTF. CDR3 bases: TGTGCCAGCAGCCCCGGGGAGGGGGCAGGCCAGCTTTCTGGGGCCAACGTCCTGACTTTC.

The chain carries TRBV13 and TRBJ2-5, with a weak D call TRBD1 (5 bases). CDR3 length equals 14 residues. The germline gives CDR1 PRHDT, CDR2 FYEKMQ (reference sequence). V lost 5 bases to trimming and J lost 2 bases, with 12 bases between them. The CDR3 region is CASSPRQYQETQYF. In nucleotides, the CDR3 is TGTGCCAGCAGCCCAAGACAGTATCAAGAGACCCAGTACTTC.

The rearrangement joins TRBV10-3 to TRBJ2-2, with 8 bases aligning to TRBD2. V lost 2 bases and J lost 4; bases outside the gene matches: 12. The CDR3 contains 18 residues. The germline V gene has CDR1 ENHRY and CDR2 SYGVKD. For the CDR3, the DNA is TGTGCCATCAGTGAGCCCTCGCGGGGGGCAAGGTTCACCGGGGAGCTGTTTTTT. Translating it yields CAISEPSRGARFTGELFF.

This clone was observed a single time. The chain has TRBV5-5 and TRBJ2-5; tentative D call: TRBD1 (6 bases). CDR3 size: 17 residues. V shed 4 bases and J shed 0 bases, with 19 bases lying between them. The germline CDR1 and CDR2 sequences are SGHKS and YYEKEE (reference sequence). CDR3: CASSPYGTPHDQETQYF. The CDR3 bases are TGTGCCAGCAGCCCCTACGGGACACCTCATGACCAAGAGACCCAGTACTTC.

The rearrangement joins TRBV5-4 to TRBJ1-1, with 9 bases that match TRBD1. Germline lookup yields CDR1 SGHNT and CDR2 YYREEE (reference sequence). This CDR3 is 16 amino acids long. The V gene end was trimmed by 1 base and the J gene end by 1 base; junction bases not matched to a gene: 5. For the CDR3, the DNA is TGTGCCAGCAGCTTGTGGACAGGGGCGACGAACACTGAAGCTTTCTTT. Translating gives CASSLWTGATNTEAFF.

The chain uses TRBV4-3 and TRBJ2-7; 7 nucleotides match TRBD1. The CDR3 runs 16 residues. The germline V gene has CDR1 LGHNA and CDR2 YSLEER. Trimming at V came to 4 bases and at J to 1 base, leaving 10 bases not matched to a gene. The CDR3 DNA follows: TGCGCCAGCAGCCCTATTACAGGGGAACCTTCCTACGAGCAGTACTTC. Protein sequence: CASSPITGEPSYEQYF.

The rearrangement links TRBV5-6 to TRBJ2-1, with 10 positions matching TRBD1. Germline lookup yields CDR1 SGHDT and CDR2 YYEEEE. The CDR3 consists of 18 residues. Trimming took 4 bases from V and 8 from J; bases not matched to a gene: 18. CDR3 sequence: CASSGTIGQGEDADEQFF. In DNA, the CDR3 is TGTGCCAGCAGCGGAACCATTGGACAGGGGGAGGACGCGGATGAGCAGTTCTTC.

The genes are TRBV6-1 and TRBJ2-4; 7 bases map to TRBD1. Germline V CDR1 and CDR2: MNHNS, SASEGT. The CDR3 sequence is 16 residues long. V was pared by 3 bases and J by 0 bases, with 5 bases of the junction left unmatched. CDR3 DNA: TGTGCCAGCAGTGAGAGCAGGGGGTTAGCCAAAAACATTCAGTACTTC. Amino acid sequence: CASSESRGLAKNIQYF.

The CDR3 spells CASSHGTGRAGELFF. DNA for the CDR3: TGTGCCAGCAGCCACGGGACAGGGCGGGCCGGGGAGCTGTTTTTT. The V and J genes are TRBV4-2 and TRBJ2-2; 9 nucleotides line up with TRBD1. The CDR3 has 15 residues. The J segment lost 6 bases and the V segment lost 3 bases, leaving 5 bases of the junction unmatched. The germline V gene has CDR1 LGHNA and CDR2 YNFKEQ.

The chain recombines TRBV4-1 with TRBJ1-3, with 8 bases aligning to TRBD1. The CDR3 length is 16 residues. In germline, CDR1 is MGHRA, CDR2 YSYEKL. The V and J ends lost 4 bases and 4 bases, in that order; junction bases with no gene match: 9. This CDR3 reads CASSPRTGRGGNTIYF. CDR3 coding DNA: TGCGCCAGCAGCCCTAGGACAGGGCGAGGGGGAAACACCATATATTTT.

This chain joins TRBV27 and TRBJ2-3; D tentatively reads TRBD1 or TRBD2 (5 bases each). The CDR3 contains 13 residues. V lost 3 bases, J lost 2 bases, and 6 bases lay in between. Germline assignment: CDR1 MNHEY and CDR2 SMNVEV (reference sequence). This chain's CDR3 is CASSFGTTDTQYF. DNA for the CDR3: TGTGCCAGCAGTTTCGGGACCACAGATACGCAGTATTTT.

CDR3 sequence: CASSQVPSGDTQYF. The CDR3 bases are TGCGCCAGCAGCCAAGTCCCTAGCGGGGATACGCAGTATTTT. The chain links TRBV4-3 to TRBJ2-3, with 8 bases that match TRBD2. Germline V lookup: CDR1 LGHNA, CDR2 YSLEER. Unmatched junction bases numbered 3, after V lost 1 base and J lost 6 bases. The CDR3 is 14 residues long.

The chain recombines TRBV4-1 with TRBJ2-5, with D perhaps assigned TRBD1 or TRBD2 (5 bases each). V gave up 0 bases and J gave up 5 bases, with 16 bases separating them. The V gene's germline CDR1 is MGHRA and CDR2 YSYEKL. The CDR3 contains 16 residues. CDR3 DNA sequence: TGCGCCAGCAGCCAAGAAGGGGTTGGGTCGGGGGAGACCCAGTACTTC. It is translated as CASSQEGVGSGETQYF.

This rearrangement joins TRBV7-2 to TRBJ2-7; D is perhaps TRBD2 (6 bases). Trimming left V 6 bases short and J 7 bases short, with 16 bases between. The CDR3 consists of 13 residues. Germline V CDR1 and CDR2: SGHTA, FQGNSA. The CDR3 DNA is TGTGCCAGCAGGTGCAACGGGAGTGTGGAGCAGTACTTC. The encoded protein is CASRCNGSVEQYF.

The chain carries TRBV9 and TRBJ2-7; 7 bases map to TRBD1. This CDR3 is built from 16 residues. J gave up 0 bases and V 4 bases, and 10 bases lay outside the gene matches. From germline, CDR1 is SGDLS and CDR2 YYNGEE. In nucleotides, the CDR3 is TGTGCCAGCAGCCCTAGAGGACAGGCACGCTCCTACGAGCAGTACTTC. Translated: CASSPRGQARSYEQYF.

In its sample, this clone was seen once. The chain is built from TRBV5-4 and TRBJ2-1, with TRBD2 as a possible D gene (6 bases). Trimming cost V 0 bases and J 3 bases, with 13 bases left between them. Germline V CDR1 and CDR2: SGHNT, YYREEE (reference sequence). This CDR3 is built from 16 residues. CDR3 coding DNA: TGTGCCAGCAGCTTGGCCGGGGTAGCGGACTACAATGAGCAGTTCTTC. It specifies CASSLAGVADYNEQFF.

This sequence joins TRBV30 and TRBJ2-3; no definite D call. Looked up from germline, CDR1 is GTSNPN and CDR2 is SVGIG (reference sequence). The CDR3 loop spans 15 amino acids. Trimming took 2 bases from V and 2 from J, leaving 14 bases between them. The CDR3 spells CAWSLLTRITDTQYF. The CDR3 nucleotides read TGTGCCTGGAGTCTTTTGACAAGAATCACAGATACGCAGTATTTT.

The chain is built from TRBV4-1 and TRBJ2-1; TRBD1 matches 12 bases. The CDR3 contains 15 residues. CDR1 and CDR2 from the germline V gene are MGHRA and YSYEKL. J lost 8 bases, V lost 1 base, and 3 bases had no gene match. The CDR3 DNA follows: TGCGCCAGCAGCCAAGCGGGGACAGGGGGCTATGAGCAGTTCTTC. Translated, it gives CASSQAGTGGYEQFF.

The chain carries TRBV30 and TRBJ2-1; TRBD2 agrees at 8 bases. Germline V gene sequence: CDR1 GTSNPN, CDR2 SVGIG (reference sequence). The V and J ends lost 2 bases and 5 bases, in that order; junction bases with no gene match: 14. CDR3 length: 17 amino acids. The CDR3 coding sequence is TGTGCCTGGAGTAACGACAAGGCCCAGCGGGGGAACAATGAGCAGTTCTTC. As protein: CAWSNDKAQRGNNEQFF.

The rearrangement links TRBV7-9 to TRBJ2-7; D is perhaps TRBD1 or TRBD2 (5 bases each). The CDR3 extends over 16 amino acids. CDR1 is SEHNR, CDR2 FQNEAQ, per germline (reference sequence). Deletions cut 0 bases from V and 2 bases from J, with 14 bases between. The CDR3 sequence is CASSLAPGPVTYEQYF. CDR3 bases: TGTGCCAGCAGCTTAGCTCCGGGGCCCGTCACCTACGAGCAGTACTTC.

The chain is built from TRBV28 and TRBJ1-2, with a tentative D call TRBD1 (6 bases). CDR1 and CDR2 (germline): MDHEN, SYDVKM. This CDR3 is 14 amino acids long. Trimming took 3 bases from V and 0 from J, leaving 8 bases between them. The CDR3 region is CASSLPGANYGYTF. The DNA for the CDR3 is TGTGCCAGCAGTTTGCCAGGGGCTAACTATGGCTACACCTTC.

The chain is built from TRBV27 and TRBJ2-2; 8 positions agree with TRBD1. The CDR3 spans 18 residues. The V gene end was trimmed by 1 base and the J gene end by 0 bases; junction bases not matched to a gene: 7. CDR1 is MNHEY, CDR2 SMNVEV, per germline (reference sequence). The CDR3 is CASSLLSGGYPNTGELFF. Here the CDR3 DNA reads TGTGCCAGCAGTTTATTGTCAGGGGGCTACCCGAACACCGGGGAGCTGTTTTTT.

The chain carries TRBV27 and TRBJ2-3; the match to TRBD2 covers 8 bases. Germline CDR1 reads MNHEY; CDR2 reads SMNVEV (reference sequence). J gave up 6 bases and V 4 bases, and 21 bases lay outside the gene matches. The CDR3 has 19 residues. This CDR3 reads CASSYGPTRPGGPLDTQYF. In DNA, the CDR3 is TGTGCCAGCAGTTACGGCCCTACTAGGCCGGGAGGGCCACTTGATACGCAGTATTTT.

The J gene is TRBJ2-3, the V gene TRBV9; the match to TRBD1 covers 7 bases. The CDR3 runs to 17 residues. The germline V gene encodes CDR1 SGDLS and CDR2 YYNGEE. The J segment lost 5 bases and the V segment lost 3 bases, leaving 15 bases of the junction unmatched. Here the CDR3 reads CASSAGRQTGKGDTQYF. CDR3 coding DNA: TGTGCCAGCAGCGCCGGACGTCAGACAGGGAAAGGAGATACGCAGTATTTT. The variable domain in full, with the rest retrieved from reference TRBV9 and TRBJ2-3, is DSGVTQTPKHLITATGQRVTLRCSPRSGDLSVYWYQQSLDQGLQFLIQYYNGEERAKGNILERFSAQQFPDLHSELNLSSLELGDSALYFCASSAGRQTGKGDTQYFGPGTRLTVL.